This T cell receptor (beta chain) was sequenced for a study of CD8 T cells in ankylosing spondylitis. This clonotype was seen a few times. The V and J ends lost 6 bases and 2 bases respectively, with 16 bases between them. Germline CDR1 reads DFQATT; CDR2 reads SNEGSKA (reference sequence). The length of the CDR3 is 14 residues. Each CDR3 protein is one row after TCRdb ran MiXCR on the 5' RACE reads. The sample holds about 310,000 distinct CDR3 sequences; more than 20% are singletons and the top ten take approximately 3.7%. The receptor was isolated from a female donor with ankylosing spondylitis or in good health (not recorded which). This chain joins TRBV20-1 and TRBJ1-2; tentative D call: TRBD1 (5 bases). The source material was blood, either unsorted or a sorted T cell fraction (not recorded which). CDR3 DNA: TGCAGTGCCTTTGGACCGACAGCAAACTATGGCTACACCTTC. It codes for CSAFGPTANYGYTF.